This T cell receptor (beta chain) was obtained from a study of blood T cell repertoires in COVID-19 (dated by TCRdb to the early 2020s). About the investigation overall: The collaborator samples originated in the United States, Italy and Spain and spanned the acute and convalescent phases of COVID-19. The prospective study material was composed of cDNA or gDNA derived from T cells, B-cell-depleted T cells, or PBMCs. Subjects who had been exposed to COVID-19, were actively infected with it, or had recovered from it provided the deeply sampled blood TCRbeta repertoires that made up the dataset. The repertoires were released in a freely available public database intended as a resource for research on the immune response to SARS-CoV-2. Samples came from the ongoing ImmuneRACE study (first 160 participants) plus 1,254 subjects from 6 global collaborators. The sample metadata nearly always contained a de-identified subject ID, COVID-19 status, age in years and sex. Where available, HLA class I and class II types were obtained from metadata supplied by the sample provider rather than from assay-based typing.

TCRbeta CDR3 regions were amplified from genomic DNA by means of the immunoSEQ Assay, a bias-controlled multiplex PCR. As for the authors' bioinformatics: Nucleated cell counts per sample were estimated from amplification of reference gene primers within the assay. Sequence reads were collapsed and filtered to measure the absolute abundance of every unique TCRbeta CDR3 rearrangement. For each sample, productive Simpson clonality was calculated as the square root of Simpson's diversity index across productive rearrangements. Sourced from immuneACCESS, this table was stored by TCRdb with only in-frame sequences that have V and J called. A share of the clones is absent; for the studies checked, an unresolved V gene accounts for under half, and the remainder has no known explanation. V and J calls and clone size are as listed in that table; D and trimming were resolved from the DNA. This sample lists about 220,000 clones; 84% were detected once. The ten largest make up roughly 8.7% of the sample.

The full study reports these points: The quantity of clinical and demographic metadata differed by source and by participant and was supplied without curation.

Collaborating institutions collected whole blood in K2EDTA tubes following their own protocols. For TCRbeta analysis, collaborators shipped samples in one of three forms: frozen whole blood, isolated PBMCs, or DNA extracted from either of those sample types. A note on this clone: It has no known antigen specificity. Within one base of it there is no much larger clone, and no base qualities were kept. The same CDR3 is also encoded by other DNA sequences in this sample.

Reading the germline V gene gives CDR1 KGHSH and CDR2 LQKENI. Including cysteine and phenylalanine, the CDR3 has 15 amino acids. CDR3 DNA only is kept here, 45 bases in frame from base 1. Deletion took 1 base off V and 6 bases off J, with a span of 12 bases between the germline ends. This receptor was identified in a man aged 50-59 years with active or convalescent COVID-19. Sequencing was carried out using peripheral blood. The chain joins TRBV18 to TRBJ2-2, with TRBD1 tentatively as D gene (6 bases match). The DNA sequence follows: TGTGCCAGCTCACCACGTCAAACAGGGTCCGGGGAGCTGTTTTTT. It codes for CASSPRQTGSGELFF.